The clone carrying this TCR beta chain was seen more than once but under ten times. There are 14 residues in the CDR3. CDR1 is GTSNPN, CDR2 SVGIG, per germline (reference sequence). Profiled with immunoSEQ multiplex PCR; TCRdb holds only in-frame clones, not every one. The table has fewer than 350,000 clones, 85% seen once. This sample stems from a study of blood T cell repertoires in COVID-19. The specimen sequenced was PBMCs or T cells enriched from blood (not recorded which). V is TRBV30 and J is TRBJ1-3, with 9 bases aligning to TRBD1. The source is a woman in her forties or fifties who had recovered from COVID-19. DNA for the CDR3: TGTGCAAGCGGACAGGGGTTCCCTGGAAACACCATATATTTT. It encodes CASGQGFPGNTIYF.